What follows are 5 T cell receptor beta chains derived from one specimen sequenced in a study of T-cell memory formation after mild COVID-19 (dated by TCRdb to the early 2020s). The library was generated by 5' RACE. The reads were generated on an Illumina NovaSeq 6000. TCRdb reanalyzed the raw reads on its own, using fastp at Q25 for trimming and MiXCR for clone calling, and kept in-frame beta chains. CDR3 protein duplicates are merged, each entry listing the most common genes and DNA. This sample holds 190,000 or so distinct CDR3 sequences; about 20% were observed only once. 23% of the sample lies in the top ten. The sequencing input was PBMCs or a T cell subset sorted from them (not recorded which). Source of these receptors: an adult woman who had mild COVID-19 (a few samples of this study predate the infection). The sample titles of this study are shuffled in the database, so cell type and time point are left out; the donor was told from shared clones.

This clonotype was seen more than once but under ten times. This chain uses TRBV4-1 with TRBJ2-5, with 7 bases aligning to TRBD2. Trimming took 3 bases from V and 2 from J; bases not matched to a gene: 6. Germline V CDR1 and CDR2: MGHRA, YSYEKL. The CDR3 loop spans 15 amino acids. CDR3 protein: CASSQSLANQETQYF. The CDR3 DNA reads as TGCGCCAGCAGCCAGTCACTAGCGAATCAAGAGACCCAGTACTTC.

The V and J genes are TRBV7-9 and TRBJ1-2; D uncertain. There are 13 residues in the CDR3. V was trimmed by 4 bases and J by 5 bases, leaving 11 bases between them. Germline V gene lookup returns CDR1 SEHNR and CDR2 FQNEAQ (reference sequence). CDR3 sequence reads: CASSSRAGYGYTF. DNA of the CDR3: TGTGCCAGCAGCTCCCGGGCGGGTTATGGCTACACCTTC.

This chain joins TRBV12-3 or TRBV12-4 and TRBJ2-2; 8 bases match TRBD1. With 5 bases clipped from V and 5 bases from J, the junction kept 7 bases outside the gene matches. CDR3 size: 15 residues. Written as DNA, the CDR3 is TGTGCCAGCAGTCCGTCAGGGGGCACAACCGGGGAGCTGTTTTTT. Protein product: CASSPSGGTTGELFF.

The V and J genes are TRBV27 and TRBJ1-5; TRBD1 might be the D (5 bases). Germline CDR1 reads MNHEY; CDR2 reads SMNVEV (reference sequence). V was pared by 5 bases and J by 2 bases, with 13 bases between. The CDR3 spans 15 residues. CDR3 region: CASSPGFRGNQPQHF. CDR3 in DNA: TGTGCCAGCAGTCCAGGGTTTAGGGGCAATCAGCCCCAGCATTTT.

The chain couples TRBV20-1 to TRBJ1-1, with 8 bases aligning to TRBD1. CDR1 and CDR2 (germline): DFQATT, SNEGSKA (reference sequence). Trimming removed 0 bases from V and 8 bases from J; junction bases left unmatched: 11. CDR3 length: 15 amino acids. The CDR3 coding sequence is TGCAGTGCTAGAGATCTGGGGGACAGGATAGGCGAAGCTTTCTTT. It specifies CSARDLGDRIGEAFF.